This is a list of T cell receptor beta chains from one sample in a study of T cells in Graves' hyperthyroidism and ophthalmopathy. A single record per CDR3 protein comes from TCRdb applying MiXCR to the multiplex PCR reads. Of some 340,000 distinct CDR3 sequences in the sample, approximately 13% are singletons; the top ten hold 34%. What was sequenced was blood. Receptors originate from a woman between 35 and 50 years old with Graves' ophthalmopathy. Each CDR3 is given with its conserved first and last residue. Each record gives: J gene, D gene, V gene, clone size, CDR3 protein, CDR3 DNA. A D gene is named only where the DNA matches it firmly. Size is omitted from some rows. Given values are once, few, many or a class for expanded clones.

>TRBJ2-3|.|TRBV18|few
CASSERQGNTDTQCF
TGTGCCAGCTCAGAAAGGCAGGGGAACACAGATACGCAGTGTTTT
>TRBJ2-3|TRBD2|TRBV10-3|many
CAISEQREASTDTQYF
TGTGCCATCAGTGAACAGCGGGAGGCTAGCACAGATACGCAGTATTTT
>TRBJ1-5|.|TRBV3-1|many
CASIWGKAPINQPQHF
TGTGCCAGCATCTGGGGGAAAGCCCCGATAAATCAGCCCCAGCATTTT
>TRBJ2-1|.|TRBV2|.
CASSRDTHLLSSYNEQFF
TGTGCCAGCAGTCGGGACACCCACCTTTTAAGCTCCTACAATGAGCAGTTCTTC
>TRBJ2-2|.|TRBV2|many
CASSDVTAAGELFF
TGTGCCAGCAGTGATGTGACAGCGGCCGGGGAGCTGTTTTTT
>TRBJ2-7|TRBD2|TRBV2|many
CASSQTSGRALGGEQYF
TGTGCCAGCAGCCAAACTAGCGGGAGGGCCCTCGGGGGCGAGCAGTACTTC
>TRBJ1-5|.|TRBV19|many
CASSINSEQPQHF
TGTGCCAGTAGTATAAACAGTGAGCAGCCCCAGCATTTT
>TRBJ2-7|.|TRBV7-2|few
CASSPGRRTEQYF
TGTGCCAGCAGCCCCGGGCGGAGGACAGAGCAGTACTTC
>TRBJ1-1|.|TRBV12-5|many
CASAPDTEAFF
TGTGCTAGTGCCCCCGACACTGAAGCTTTCTTT
>TRBJ1-3|.|TRBV12-3/TRBV12-4|many
CASSHRVGVGNTIYF
TGTGCCAGCAGTCACCGGGTCGGGGTGGGAAACACCATATATTTT
>TRBJ1-4|TRBD1|TRBV2|.
CASRTGDQRTNEKLFF
TGTGCCAGCCGTACAGGGGACCAAAGAACTAATGAAAAACTGTTTTTT
>TRBJ2-6|.|TRBV20-1|.
CSARLGLSGGANVLTF
TGCAGTGCTAGACTAGGACTTTCCGGAGGGGCCAACGTCCTGACTTTC
>TRBJ2-1|.|TRBV2|many
CASTRYNEQFF
TGTGCCAGCACCAGGTACAATGAGCAGTTCTTC
>TRBJ2-1|TRBD2|TRBV3-1|few
CASSQGPGTSAVDEQFF
TGTGCCAGCAGCCAAGGGCCGGGGACTAGCGCTGTCGATGAGCAGTTCTTC
>TRBJ1-1|.|TRBV7-2|many
CASREIAVMNTEAFF
TGTGCCAGCAGGGAAATAGCTGTCATGAACACTGAAGCTTTCTTT
>TRBJ1-1|.|TRBV14|few
CASSLRPRGSTEAFF
TGTGCCAGCAGCCTCAGACCGAGGGGGAGCACTGAAGCTTTCTTT
>TRBJ2-3|TRBD2|TRBV12-3/TRBV12-4|many
CASSLSQGLAGVTDTQYF
TGTGCCAGCAGTTTGAGCCAAGGACTAGCGGGAGTGACAGATACGCAGTATTTT
>TRBJ2-1|TRBD2|TRBV12-3/TRBV12-4|few
CASSFMSLAANEQFF
TGTGCCAGCAGTTTTATGTCACTAGCGGCAAATGAGCAGTTCTTC
>TRBJ2-7|TRBD1|TRBV3-1|.
CASSPWDRASYEQYF
TGTGCCAGCAGCCCCTGGGACAGGGCGTCCTACGAGCAGTACTTC
>TRBJ1-2|.|TRBV19|.
CASSRGPGPNYGYTF
TGTGCCAGTAGTAGGGGGCCCGGGCCCAACTATGGCTACACCTTC
>TRBJ2-1|TRBD1|TRBV9|few
CASSVEGTGGYNEQFF
TGTGCCAGCAGCGTAGAGGGGACAGGGGGATACAATGAGCAGTTCTTC
>TRBJ1-2|.|TRBV3-1|.
CASSQASSYTF
TGTGCCAGCAGCCAAGCTTCTTCCTACACCTTC
>TRBJ2-1|TRBD2|TRBV20-1|.
CSAPRASSGYNEQFF
TGCAGTGCCCCCCGCGCCTCTAGCGGCTACAATGAGCAGTTCTTC
>TRBJ2-2|TRBD2|TRBV12-3/TRBV12-4|many
CASSFGSGGTGELFF
TGTGCCAGCAGTTTCGGTAGCGGGGGTACCGGGGAGCTGTTTTTT
>TRBJ2-3|.|TRBV11-2|many
CASSLVRAALTDTQYF
TGTGCCAGCAGCTTAGTGCGCGCGGCCCTCACAGATACGCAGTATTTT
>TRBJ1-4|TRBD1|TRBV4-1|.
CASSQDPTLVTGVGEKLFF
TGCGCCAGCAGCCAAGATCCCACCCTAGTGACAGGGGTGGGTGAAAAACTGTTTTTT
>TRBJ2-3|TRBD2|TRBV7-9|many
CASSLSPRLAVGTDTQYF
TGTGCCAGCAGCTTGAGCCCCCGACTAGCGGTAGGGACAGATACGCAGTATTTT
>TRBJ2-7|TRBD2|TRBV5-1|few
CASSVTSGGLSYEQYF
TGCGCCAGCAGCGTGACTAGCGGTGGGCTCTCCTACGAGCAGTACTTC
>TRBJ2-1|.|TRBV6-2/TRBV6-3|.
CASSYSYRARDNEQFF
TGTGCCAGCAGTTACTCATACAGGGCCCGGGACAATGAGCAGTTCTTC
>TRBJ2-2|.|TRBV27|.
CASRIQTGTGELFF
TGTGCCAGCAGGATCCAGACAGGCACCGGGGAGCTGTTTTTT
>TRBJ2-7|.|TRBV2|few
CASSPYSMTGTFSYEQYF
TGTGCCAGCAGTCCCTACTCAATGACAGGCACGTTCTCCTACGAGCAGTACTTC
>TRBJ2-7|.|TRBV29-1|.
CSVDGGTLYEQYF
TGCAGCGTTGATGGCGGCACCTTGTACGAGCAGTACTTC
>TRBJ2-7|.|TRBV27|many
CASSSGTGFEQYF
TGTGCCAGCAGTTCCGGCACAGGGTTCGAGCAGTACTTC
>TRBJ2-1|TRBD2|TRBV5-5|.
CASSRTSGIYEQFF
TGTGCCAGCAGTCGGACTAGCGGGATCTATGAGCAGTTCTTC
>TRBJ2-2|TRBD1|TRBV5-1|many
CASSLGPGGSNTGELFF
TGCGCCAGCAGCTTGGGTCCAGGGGGATCGAACACCGGGGAGCTGTTTTTT
>TRBJ2-7|TRBD2|TRBV7-9|many
CASSHLAGEQYF
TGTGCCAGCAGTCATCTAGCGGGCGAGCAGTACTTC
>TRBJ1-6|.|TRBV14|few
CASSQDSGNSPLHF
TGTGCCAGCAGCCAAGACTCGGGAAATTCACCCCTCCACTTT
>TRBJ2-1|TRBD2|TRBV20-1|few
CSARDSILASGTEFF
TGCAGTGCTAGAGATTCTATTCTCGCTAGCGGTACCGAGTTCTTC
>TRBJ2-2|TRBD2|TRBV19|many
CASSARELAARELFF
TGTGCCAGTAGTGCCAGGGAGCTAGCGGCTCGGGAGCTGTTTTTT
>TRBJ2-7|TRBD2|TRBV28|many
CASSLAINRREGLPRYEQYF
TGTGCCAGCAGTTTAGCAATAAATAGGCGGGAGGGCCTTCCCCGCTACGAGCAGTACTTC
>TRBJ2-3|.|TRBV15|few
CATSRDKGFFLDTQYF
TGTGCCACCAGCAGAGATAAAGGGTTTTTTTTAGATACGCAGTATTTT
>TRBJ1-2|.|TRBV7-2|.
CASSPDRPLTDNYGYTF
TGTGCCAGCAGCCCTGACAGGCCTCTAACTGACAACTATGGCTACACCTTC
>TRBJ1-2|.|TRBV10-3|.
CAINQDSGTLYGYTF
TGTGCCATCAACCAAGATTCAGGCACGCTCTATGGCTACACCTTC